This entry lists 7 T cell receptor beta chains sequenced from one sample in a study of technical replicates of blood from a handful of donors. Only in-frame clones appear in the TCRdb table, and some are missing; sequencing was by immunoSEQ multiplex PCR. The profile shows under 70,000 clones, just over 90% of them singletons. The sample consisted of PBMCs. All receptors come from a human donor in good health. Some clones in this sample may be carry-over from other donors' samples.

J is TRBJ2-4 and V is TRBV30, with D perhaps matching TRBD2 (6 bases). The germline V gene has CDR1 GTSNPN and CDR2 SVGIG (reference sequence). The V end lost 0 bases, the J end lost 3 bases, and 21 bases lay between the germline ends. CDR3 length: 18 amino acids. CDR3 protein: CAWSVGGLLPHLKNIQYF. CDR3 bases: TGTGCCTGGAGTGTGGGGGGACTTCTACCACACCTCAAAAACATTCAGTACTTC.

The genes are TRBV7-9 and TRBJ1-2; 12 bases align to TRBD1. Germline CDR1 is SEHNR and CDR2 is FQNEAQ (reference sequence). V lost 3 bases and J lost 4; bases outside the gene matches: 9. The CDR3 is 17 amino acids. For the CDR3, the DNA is TGTGCCAGCAGCTTTTCCGGGACAGGGGGCTTAGGCTATGGCTACACCTTC. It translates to CASSFSGTGGLGYGYTF. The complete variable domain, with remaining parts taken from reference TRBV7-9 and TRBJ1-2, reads DTGVSQNPRHKITKRGQNVTFRCDPISEHNRLYWYRQTLGQGPEFLTYFQNEAQLEKSRLLSDRFSAERPKGSFSTLEIQRTEQGDSAMYLCASSFSGTGGLGYGYTFGSGTRLTVV.

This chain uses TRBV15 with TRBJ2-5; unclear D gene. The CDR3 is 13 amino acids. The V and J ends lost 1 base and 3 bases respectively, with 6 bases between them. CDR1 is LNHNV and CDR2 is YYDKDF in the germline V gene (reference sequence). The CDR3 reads CATSRGVKETQYF. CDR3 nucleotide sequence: TGTGCCACCAGCAGAGGTGTCAAAGAGACCCAGTACTTC.

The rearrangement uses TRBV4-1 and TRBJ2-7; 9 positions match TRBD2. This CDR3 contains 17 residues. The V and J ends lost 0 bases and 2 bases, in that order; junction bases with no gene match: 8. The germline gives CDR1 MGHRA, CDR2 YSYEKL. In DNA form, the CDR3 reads TGCGCCAGCAGCCAAGACCTTGGCGGGGGGGTAACCTACGAGCAGTACTTC. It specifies CASSQDLGGGVTYEQYF.

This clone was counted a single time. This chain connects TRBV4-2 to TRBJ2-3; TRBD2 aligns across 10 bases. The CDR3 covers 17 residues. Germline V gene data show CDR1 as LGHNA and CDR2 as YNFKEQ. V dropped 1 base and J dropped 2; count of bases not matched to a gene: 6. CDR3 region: CASSQVSGTSATDTQYF. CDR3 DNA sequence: TGTGCCAGCAGCCAAGTCTCCGGGACTAGCGCCACAGATACGCAGTATTTT.

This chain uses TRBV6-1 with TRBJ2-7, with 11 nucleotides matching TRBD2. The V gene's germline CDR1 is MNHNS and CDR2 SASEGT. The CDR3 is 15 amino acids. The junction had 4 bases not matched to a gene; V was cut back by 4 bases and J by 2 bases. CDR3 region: CASSGRLAGTYEQYF. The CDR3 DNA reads TGTGCCAGCAGTGGTCGACTAGCGGGAACCTACGAGCAGTACTTC.

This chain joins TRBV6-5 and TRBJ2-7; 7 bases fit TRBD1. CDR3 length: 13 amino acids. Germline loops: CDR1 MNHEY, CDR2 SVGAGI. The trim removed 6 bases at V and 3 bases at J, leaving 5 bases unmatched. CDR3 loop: CASRVTGNYEQYF. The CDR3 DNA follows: TGTGCCAGCAGGGTGACAGGGAACTACGAGCAGTACTTC.